This T cell receptor (beta chain) was captured in a study of CD8+ T cells in alopecia areata. After isolation, RNA underwent reverse transcription to generate cDNA as the sequencing template. Here immunoSEQ multiplex PCR was the method, and the copy in TCRdb shows in-frame clones only, minus some. The sample includes 95,000 to 100,000 clones, 55% to 75% seen only once; the top ten take approximately 16%. The length of the CDR3 is 18 residues. V lost 1 base, J lost 0 bases, and 17 bases lay in between. Germline CDR1 SGHRS, CDR2 YFSETQ. This clone was counted a single time. Treatment defined: oral pan-JAK inhibitor, 5-10 mg twice daily.

The receptor was isolated from a human donor with alopecia areata. V usage is TRBV5-1 and J usage is TRBJ2-1, with D perhaps being TRBD1 or TRBD2 (5 bases each). Sample: CD8+ T cells sorted from blood, taken at week 56, from a patient treated with tofacitinib. CDR3 sequence: CASSLPYGAYSSYNEQFF. The CDR3, as DNA: TGCGCCAGCAGCTTGCCGTACGGGGCCTACAGCTCCTACAATGAGCAGTTCTTC. The complete variable domain, with remaining parts taken from reference TRBV5-1 and TRBJ2-1, reads KAGVTQTPRYLIKTRGQQVTLSCSPISGHRSVSWYQQTPGQGLQFLFEYFSETQRNKGNFPGRFSGRQFSNSRSEMNVSTLELGDSALYLCASSLPYGAYSSYNEQFFGPGTRLTVL.